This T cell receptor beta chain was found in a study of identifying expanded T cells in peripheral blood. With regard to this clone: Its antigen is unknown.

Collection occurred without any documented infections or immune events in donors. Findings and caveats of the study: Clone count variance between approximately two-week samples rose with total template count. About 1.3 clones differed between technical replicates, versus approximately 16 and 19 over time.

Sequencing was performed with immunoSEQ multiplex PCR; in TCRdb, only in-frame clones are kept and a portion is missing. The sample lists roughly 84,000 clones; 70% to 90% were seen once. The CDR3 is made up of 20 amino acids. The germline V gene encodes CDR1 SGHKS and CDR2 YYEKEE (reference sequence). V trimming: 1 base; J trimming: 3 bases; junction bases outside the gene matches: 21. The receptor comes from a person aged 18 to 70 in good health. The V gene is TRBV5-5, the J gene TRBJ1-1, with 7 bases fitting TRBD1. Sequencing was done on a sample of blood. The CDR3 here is CASSLSLATGLRRRDTEAFF. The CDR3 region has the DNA TGTGCCAGCAGCTTGTCTCTCGCGACAGGGTTGCGGCGGCGGGACACTGAAGCTTTCTTT.